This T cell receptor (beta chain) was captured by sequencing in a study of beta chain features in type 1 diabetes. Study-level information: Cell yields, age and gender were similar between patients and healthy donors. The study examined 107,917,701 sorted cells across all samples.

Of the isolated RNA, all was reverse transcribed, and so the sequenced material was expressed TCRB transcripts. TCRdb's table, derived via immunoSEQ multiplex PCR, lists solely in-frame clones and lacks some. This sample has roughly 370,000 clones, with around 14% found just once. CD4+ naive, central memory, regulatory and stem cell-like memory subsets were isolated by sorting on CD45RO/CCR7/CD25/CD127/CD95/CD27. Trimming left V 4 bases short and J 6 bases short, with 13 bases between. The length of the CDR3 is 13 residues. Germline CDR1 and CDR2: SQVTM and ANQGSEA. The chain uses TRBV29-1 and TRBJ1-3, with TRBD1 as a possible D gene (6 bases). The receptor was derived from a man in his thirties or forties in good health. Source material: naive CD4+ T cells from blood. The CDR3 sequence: CSVGRAGANTIYF. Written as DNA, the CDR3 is TGCAGCGTTGGCAGGGCAGGGGCAAACACCATATATTTT.